Presented here are 24 T cell receptor beta chains from one specimen sequenced in a study of PD-L1 blockade in urothelial cancer. Libraries were prepared by immunoSEQ multiplex PCR; TCRdb keeps only in-frame clonotypes and omits some of them. Of more than 30,000 clones listed, 89% are singletons. Time point: peripheral blood 6 weeks after treatment start. The starting material was PBMCs, obtained around atezolizumab (anti-PD-L1) treatment. These TCRs come from an elderly man with urothelial cancer.

The CDR3 is CSVSGTGGGTGELFF. The CDR3 DNA reads as TGCAGCGTCTCCGGGACAGGGGGGGGTACCGGGGAGCTGTTTTTT. The chain has TRBV29-1 and TRBJ2-2; 11 nucleotides line up with TRBD1. Germline V gives CDR1 SQVTM, CDR2 ANQGSEA. The CDR3 covers 15 residues. V was clipped by 6 bases and J by 5 bases; unmatched bases: 8.

The chain combines TRBV4-3 with TRBJ1-4; D is possibly TRBD1 (5 bases). Germline CDR1 reads LGHNA; CDR2 reads YSLEER. V lost 0 bases and J 8 bases, leaving 16 bases between the germline ends. CDR3 length: 16 amino acids. The CDR3 protein is CASSQDRAGPGEKLFF. The CDR3 nucleotides read TGCGCCAGCAGCCAAGATAGGGCAGGGCCCGGCGAAAAACTGTTTTTT.

The V gene is TRBV5-1, the J gene TRBJ2-7; maybe TRBD1 (6 bases). CDR1 is SGHRS and CDR2 is YFSETQ in the germline V gene. CDR3 length equals 15 residues. The V end was cut by 5 bases, the J end by 4 bases, with 19 bases between. As DNA, the CDR3 is TGCGCCAGCAGTCCCGACAGGCCAAGCTCATACGAGCAGTACTTC. Amino acids: CASSPDRPSSYEQYF.

The table lists this clone with a few counts. The chain is built from TRBV28 and TRBJ1-4, with D unclear. CDR3 length: 14 residues. Germline values: CDR1 MDHEN, CDR2 SYDVKM. Trimming left V 3 bases short and J 3 bases short, with 8 bases between. The CDR3 spells CASSFSGSNEKLFF. In DNA, the CDR3 is TGTGCCAGCAGTTTTTCGGGGTCTAATGAAAAACTGTTTTTT. Full variable domain (remainder filled in from reference TRBV28 and TRBJ1-4): DVKVTQSSRYLVKRTGEKVFLECVQDMDHENMFWYRQDPGLGLRLIYFSYDVKMKEKGDIPEGYSVSREKKERFSLILESASTNQTSMYLCASSFSGSNEKLFFGSGTQLSVL.

The gene calls are TRBV7-2 and TRBJ1-1; possibly TRBD1 for D (5 bases). The CDR3 sequence is 14 residues long. Germline V lookup: CDR1 SGHTA, CDR2 FQGNSA. Between the trimmed V and J ends, which lost 7 bases and 1 base, there was a span of 13 bases. The CDR3 DNA follows: TGTGCCAGCACCACTTGGGGGGGGAACACTGAAGCTTTCTTT. It codes for CASTTWGGNTEAFF.

The V call is TRBV7-9, the J call TRBJ2-3; D gene ambiguous. The CDR3 runs 15 residues. Trimming took 1 base from V and 0 from J, leaving 8 bases between them. The germline CDR1 and CDR2 sequences are SEHNR and FQNEAQ (reference sequence). CDR3 DNA sequence: TGTGCCAGCAGCTTAGACCAACTAAGCACAGATACGCAGTATTTT. This sequence encodes CASSLDQLSTDTQYF.

The table lists this clone with a few counts. J is TRBJ2-7 and V is TRBV4-1; the match to TRBD2 covers 14 bases. V lost 3 bases to trimming and J lost 2 bases; unmatched junction nucleotides: 6. CDR1 and CDR2 (germline): MGHRA, YSYEKL. The CDR3 loop spans 17 amino acids. CDR3 nucleotides: TGCGCCAGCAGCCAGATGCCGGGACTAGCGGGAGCCTACGAGCAGTACTTC. Its translation: CASSQMPGLAGAYEQYF.

J is TRBJ2-5 and V is TRBV19, with D tentatively TRBD2 (6 bases). The CDR3 covers 18 residues. Germline V lookup: CDR1 LNHDA, CDR2 SQIVND (reference sequence). Trimming removed 4 bases from V and 4 bases from J, with 25 bases in between. The CDR3 region has the DNA TGTGCCAGTAGTACGCATGGCAAGCACTCGGGGGTTGGAGAGACCCAGTACTTC. It yields the protein CASSTHGKHSGVGETQYF. Combining the CDR3 with reference TRBV19 and TRBJ2-5 gives the whole variable domain DGGITQSPKYLFRKEGQNVTLSCEQNLNHDAMYWYRQDPGQGLRLIYYSQIVNDFQKGDIAEGYSVSREKKESFPLTVTSAQKNPTAFYLCASSTHGKHSGVGETQYFGPGTRLLVL.

This chain links TRBV5-4 with TRBJ2-3; D ambiguous. The ends were cut back, 4 bases at V and 5 bases at J, with 17 bases in the middle. This CDR3 has 15 residues. Per the germline V gene, CDR1 is SGHNT and CDR2 is YYREEE (reference sequence). As DNA, the CDR3 is TGTGCCAGCAGCCCACGACTGTCCCGTGGAGATACGCAGTATTTT. As protein: CASSPRLSRGDTQYF.

This chain links TRBV7-2 with TRBJ2-6; 9 bases fit TRBD1. This CDR3 spans 18 amino acids. Germline loops: CDR1 SGHTA, CDR2 FQGNSA. V was pared by 5 bases and J by 4 bases, with 12 bases of the junction left unmatched. The CDR3 DNA is TGTGCCAGCAGCCCTGGGACAGGGAGGGGAAGGGGGGCCAACGTCCTGACTTTC. Amino acids: CASSPGTGRGRGANVLTF.

This clone was counted once. The chain recombines TRBV6-5 with TRBJ2-2; the match to TRBD2 covers 8 bases. The CDR3 spans 13 residues. V shed 6 bases and J 9 bases; nucleotides not matched to a gene: 6. CDR1 MNHEY and CDR2 SVGAGI come from the germline V gene. This chain's CDR3 is CASRTGGGRELFF. The DNA of the CDR3 is TGTGCCAGCAGGACGGGAGGGGGGAGGGAGCTGTTTTTT.

The J gene is TRBJ2-7, the V gene TRBV27; a possible D gene is TRBD2 (6 bases). Germline V gene lookup returns CDR1 MNHEY and CDR2 SMNVEV (reference sequence). The V gene lost 3 bases and the J gene lost 3 bases, with 15 bases spanning the gap. The CDR3 length is 15 residues. The CDR3 sequence is CASSLEGLGNYEQYF. The CDR3 region has the DNA TGTGCCAGCAGTTTGGAGGGACTGGGGAACTACGAGCAGTACTTC.

The rearrangement uses TRBV27 and TRBJ2-2, with 7 bases lining up with TRBD2. The germline CDR1 and CDR2 sequences are MNHEY and SMNVEV (reference sequence). The CDR3 contains 15 residues. The V segment lost 11 bases and the J segment 1 base; nucleotides outside the gene matches: 10. This chain's CDR3 is CASRVGGLNTGELFF. Here the CDR3 DNA reads TGTGCCTCCCGAGTCGGGGGGTTGAACACCGGGGAGCTGTTTTTT.

This chain links TRBV19 with TRBJ2-1; the match to TRBD2 covers 10 bases. Germline V gene lookup returns CDR1 LNHDA and CDR2 SQIVND (reference sequence). This CDR3 contains 14 residues. The trim removed 7 bases at V and 7 bases at J, leaving 7 bases unmatched. The CDR3 loop reads CASNGAGGLNEQFF. The CDR3 DNA sequence: TGTGCCAGTAACGGAGCGGGAGGGCTAAATGAGCAGTTCTTC.

The J gene is TRBJ2-3, the V gene TRBV30; D unclear. This CDR3 comprises 11 residues. Germline CDR1 reads GTSNPN; CDR2 reads SVGIG (reference sequence). V dropped 3 bases and J dropped 7 bases, with 8 bases sitting between them. The CDR3 here is CAWRESHTQYF. In nucleotides, the CDR3 is TGTGCCTGGAGAGAGAGCCATACGCAGTATTTT.

The chain recombines TRBV7-6 with TRBJ2-5; possible D gene TRBD2, 5 bases. V was trimmed by 1 base and J by 2 bases, leaving 17 bases between them. Looked up from germline, CDR1 is SGHVS and CDR2 is FNYEAQ. The CDR3 totals 17 residues. The chain's CDR3 is CASSLGINLAAQETQYF. CDR3 DNA sequence: TGTGCCAGCAGCTTAGGAATAAACCTAGCAGCTCAAGAGACCCAGTACTTC.

The rearrangement joins TRBV4-1 to TRBJ2-3; tentatively, D is TRBD2 (5 bases). V was clipped by 4 bases and J by 6 bases, with 17 bases between them. From germline, CDR1 is MGHRA and CDR2 YSYEKL. The CDR3 loop spans 15 amino acids. CDR3 DNA sequence: TGCGCCAGCAGCCCCGTAGGACTGGGTGGGGATACGCAGTATTTT. Its translation is CASSPVGLGGDTQYF.

This chain uses TRBV5-1 with TRBJ1-2; 7 bases line up with TRBD1. J lost 3 bases, V lost 0 bases, and 2 bases had no gene match. The CDR3 contains 14 residues. The germline CDR1 and CDR2 sequences are SGHRS and YFSETQ. This chain's CDR3 is CASSLGQGDYGYTF. For the CDR3, the DNA is TGCGCCAGCAGCTTGGGACAGGGTGACTATGGCTACACCTTC.

The chain couples TRBV5-1 to TRBJ1-1; tentative D call: TRBD1 (5 bases). The CDR3 loop spans 15 amino acids. In germline, CDR1 is SGHRS, CDR2 YFSETQ. Trimming shortened V by 4 bases and J by 0 bases, and 13 bases separated the two germline ends. The CDR3 DNA follows: TGCGCCAGCAGCGCGTGGACAAGTATGAACACTGAAGCTTTCTTT. It encodes CASSAWTSMNTEAFF. Variable domain in full (rest from reference TRBV5-1 and TRBJ1-1): KAGVTQTPRYLIKTRGQQVTLSCSPISGHRSVSWYQQTPGQGLQFLFEYFSETQRNKGNFPGRFSGRQFSNSRSEMNVSTLELGDSALYLCASSAWTSMNTEAFFGQGTRLTVV.

The chain carries TRBV30 and TRBJ2-2; no clear D. Trimming removed 0 bases at V and 1 base at J, with 3 bases between. Germline V lookup: CDR1 GTSNPN, CDR2 SVGIG (reference sequence). This CDR3 has 13 amino acids. CDR3 sequence reads: CAWSVGNTGELFF. CDR3 DNA: TGTGCCTGGAGTGTCGGGAACACCGGGGAGCTGTTTTTT.

The gene calls are TRBV11-3 and TRBJ2-7, with 9 nucleotides matching TRBD1. CDR3 length: 15 residues. Germline CDR1 SGHNT, CDR2 YENEEA. The V segment lost 1 base and the J segment 5 bases; nucleotides outside the gene matches: 6. The CDR3 region has the DNA TGTGCCAGCAGCTTAGGGACAGGGGACAACGACGAGCAGTACTTC. Residues: CASSLGTGDNDEQYF.

This clone appeared a single time. This chain joins TRBV7-2 and TRBJ2-7, with D maybe TRBD2 (6 bases). Trimming took off 1 base at V and 1 base at J, with 23 bases between the two ends. There are 19 residues in the CDR3. Per germline, CDR1 SGHTA and CDR2 FQGNSA. In nucleotides, the CDR3 is TGTGCCAGCAGCTTAGGGTTAGCGGCCATTCCGTTATTATCCTACGAGCAGTACTTC. It translates to CASSLGLAAIPLLSYEQYF.

The rearrangement joins TRBV19 to TRBJ2-3, with D possibly TRBD2 on 5 matching bases. In germline, CDR1 is LNHDA, CDR2 SQIVND (reference sequence). This CDR3 spans 14 amino acids. The V gene lost 3 bases and the J gene lost 2 bases, with 9 bases spanning the gap. The CDR3 nucleotides are TGTGCCAGTAGTATGGTAGCGCCCACAGATACGCAGTATTTT. It specifies CASSMVAPTDTQYF.

V and J are TRBV4-1 and TRBJ1-2; D not certain. This CDR3 spans 15 amino acids. In germline, CDR1 is MGHRA, CDR2 YSYEKL. Trimming removed 3 bases at V and 6 bases at J, with 17 bases between. Here the CDR3 reads CASSHWGRDKNGYTF. The CDR3 nucleotides are TGCGCCAGCAGCCACTGGGGTCGGGATAAAAATGGCTACACCTTC.